These T cell receptor beta chains were read from a single sample in a study of shared clonotypes between healthy human individuals. Repertoires were generated with immunoSEQ multiplex PCR, while TCRdb's copy carries only in-frame clones and drops some. The sample carries 700,000 or so clones, roughly 70% recorded once. The sequenced sample was memory CD4+ T cells sorted from blood. The receptors originated from a woman between 25 and 40 years old in good health. Both conserved end residues are part of each CDR3. The D gene is left open where the match is weak. The size entry is marked missing in some rows and otherwise reads once, few, many or a size class.

J | V | D | size | DNA | CDR3
TRBJ1-5 | TRBV18 | TRBD1 | - | TGTGCCAGCTCAGGGACAGGGGCACAGCCCCAGCATTTT | CASSGTGAQPQHF
TRBJ2-1 | TRBV6-6 | - | - | TGTGCCAGCAGCCCCAGTTGGAGCTCCTACAATGAGCAGTTCTTC | CASSPSWSSYNEQFF
TRBJ2-2 | TRBV5-1 | TRBD1 | - | TGCGCCAGCAGCATCCAGGGGGAGAACACCGGGGAGCTGTTTTTT | CASSIQGENTGELFF
TRBJ2-7 | TRBV5-5 | - | - | TGTGCCAGCAGCTTTTCGGACGCCTACGAGCAGTACTTC | CASSFSDAYEQYF
TRBJ2-3 | TRBV6-6 | - | - | TGTGCCAGCAGTTACCTAGAGTCGGATACGCAGTATTTT | CASSYLESDTQYF
TRBJ1-3 | TRBV28 | - | few | TGTGCCAGCAGTTTACACAACCTCTCTGGAAACACCATATATTTT | CASSLHNLSGNTIYF
TRBJ2-2 | TRBV20-1 | - | few | TGCAGTGCTAGGTCCTATCGGGAGCTGTTTTTT | CSARSYRELFF
TRBJ2-1 | TRBV7-7 | TRBD2 | - | TGTGCCAGCAGCTCCGGGACTAGCGGTTACGGGGGTGAGCAGTTCTTC | CASSSGTSGYGGEQFF
TRBJ2-7 | TRBV7-6 | - | few | TGTGCCAGCAGCACGCCCAGTGGGGAAAGGAACGAGCAGTACTTC | CASSTPSGERNEQYF
TRBJ2-5 | TRBV7-2 | - | - | TGTGCCAGCAGCTTGGGGATGCACTGGGAGACCCAGTACTTC | CASSLGMHWETQYF
TRBJ2-7 | TRBV6-6 | - | once | TGTGCCAGCAGTTATCGTCACTACGAGCAGTACTTC | CASSYRHYEQYF
TRBJ2-5 | TRBV6-5 | - | - | TGTGCCAGCAGCTACCCCGGGGACCAGTACTTC | CASSYPGDQYF
TRBJ2-5 | TRBV11-2 | - | - | TGTGCCAGTAGGGGAGGAAACGGGGAGACCCAGTACTTC | CASRGGNGETQYF
TRBJ2-7 | TRBV19 | - | - | TGTGCCAGTAGTTCCGACCAGGCAGGGTCTTCCTACGAGCAGTACTTC | CASSSDQAGSSYEQYF
TRBJ2-7 | TRBV6-4 | TRBD2 | - | TGTGCCAGCCTAACCGGGACTACCTACGAGCAGTACTTC | CASLTGTTYEQYF
TRBJ1-1 | TRBV5-8 | - | - | TGTGCCAGCAGCTTTTCAGGGAACACTGAAGCTTTCTTT | CASSFSGNTEAFF
TRBJ1-1 | TRBV4-1 | TRBD1 | few | TGCGCCAGCAGCCTGACAGGGGGCACTGAAGCTTTCTTT | CASSLTGGTEAFF
TRBJ2-1 | TRBV2 | - | - | TGTGCCAGCAGACGAGCGGGTGCCCCCAATGAGCAGTTCTTC | CASRRAGAPNEQFF